Listed below are T cell receptor beta chains from one sample, sequenced in a study of T cell responses to AZD1222 COVID-19 vaccine. Sequencing was performed with immunoSEQ multiplex PCR; in TCRdb, only in-frame clones are kept and a portion is missing. The sample includes around 94,000 clones, roughly 84% of them seen just once. Sequencing used peripheral blood, obtained on day 0 of AZD1222 vaccination. The receptors were sampled from an adult in good health. The CDR3 runs from the conserved cysteine through the conserved F or W. The order of the fields is J gene, clone size, D gene, V gene, CDR3 protein, CDR3 DNA. The D gene is left open where the match is weak. Clone size is not always given. Where it is, it says once, few, many or a class for expanded clones.

TRBJ1-1 . . TRBV18 CASTSSPNTEAFF TGTGCCAGCACATCCAGCCCGAACACTGAAGCTTTCTTT
TRBJ2-7 . TRBD1 TRBV2 CASSEGDRAHEQYF TGTGCCAGCAGTGAAGGAGACAGGGCCCACGAGCAGTACTTC
TRBJ1-5 . . TRBV27 CASSGGGSSNQPQHF TGTGCCAGCAGTGGGGGGGGGAGTAGCAATCAGCCCCAGCATTTT
TRBJ2-3 . . TRBV24-1 CATSPVQGTDTQYF TGTGCCACCAGCCCCGTTCAGGGGACAGATACGCAGTATTTT
TRBJ2-1 . . TRBV14 CASSQVLSSYNEQFF TGTGCCAGCAGCCAAGTTCTAAGCTCCTACAATGAGCAGTTCTTC
TRBJ2-1 few . TRBV18 CASSLRRYNEQFF TGTGCCAGCTCACTCAGGAGATACAATGAGCAGTTCTTC
TRBJ2-7 . TRBD1 TRBV2 CASSEEETGFRNEQYF TGTGCCAGCAGTGAAGAGGAGACAGGGTTTAGGAACGAGCAGTACTTC
TRBJ2-7 . . TRBV5-1 CASRWDIGSYEQYF TGCGCCAGCAGATGGGACATCGGCTCCTACGAGCAGTACTTC
TRBJ1-2 . . TRBV9 CASSASNYGYTF TGTGCCAGCAGCGCGTCTAACTATGGCTACACCTTC
TRBJ2-6 . . TRBV7-8 CASTPSRRSGANVLTF TGTGCCAGCACCCCAAGTAGGAGATCTGGGGCCAACGTCCTGACTTTC
TRBJ1-5 . . TRBV11-3 CATGGRIGRGNQPQHF TGTGCCACCGGTGGACGCATCGGTCGGGGCAATCAGCCCCAGCATTTT
TRBJ2-3 . TRBD1 TRBV5-1 CASSLGDRVGTDTQYF TGCGCCAGCAGCTTGGGGGACAGGGTAGGCACAGATACGCAGTATTTT
TRBJ1-1 . . TRBV3-1/TRBV3-2 CASSALNREAFF TGTGCCAGCAGCGCATTGAACAGGGAAGCTTTCTTT
TRBJ2-3 . TRBD1 TRBV7-2 CASSPGQGNTQYF TGTGCCAGCAGCCCCGGACAGGGCAATACGCAGTATTTT
TRBJ1-2 . . TRBV5-1 CASSATGRDYGYTF TGCGCCAGCAGCGCCACAGGACGAGACTATGGCTACACCTTC
TRBJ1-1 . TRBD1 TRBV19 CASSGDRVVAEAFF TGTGCCAGTAGTGGAGACAGGGTCGTCGCTGAAGCTTTCTTT
TRBJ1-2 . . TRBV5-1 CASSSGPGNYGYTF TGCGCCAGCAGCTCCGGGCCGGGTAACTATGGCTACACCTTC
TRBJ2-5 . . TRBV7-7 CASSFSFRQQETQYF TGTGCCAGCAGCTTTTCCTTTAGACAGCAAGAGACCCAGTACTTC
TRBJ1-5 . TRBD1 TRBV6-5 CASLDRLNQPQHF TGTGCCAGTCTGGACAGGCTGAATCAGCCCCAGCATTTT
TRBJ2-2 once . TRBV9 CASSVAEGPETGELFF TGTGCCAGCAGCGTAGCTGAGGGGCCGGAAACCGGGGAGCTGTTTTTT
TRBJ2-1 . . TRBV18 CASSPLSDYYNEQFF TGTGCCAGCTCACCACTCTCGGACTACTACAATGAGCAGTTCTTC
TRBJ2-7 . . TRBV29-1 CSVGGGEVSSYEQYF TGCAGCGTTGGAGGAGGCGAGGTATCCTCCTACGAGCAGTACTTC
TRBJ1-2 few . TRBV27 CASSLAGVGYGYTF TGTGCCAGCAGTTTAGCAGGGGTCGGATATGGCTACACCTTC
TRBJ2-5 . TRBD1 TRBV24-1 CATSDSTGEETQYF TGTGCCACCAGTGACTCCACAGGGGAGGAGACCCAGTACTTC
TRBJ1-1 once . TRBV19 CGTRASRDTEAFF TGTGGGACAAGAGCCTCGCGGGACACTGAAGCTTTCTTT
TRBJ1-5 . . TRBV5-8 CASTRRRINQPQHF TGTGCCAGCACCCGCCGCCGGATTAATCAGCCCCAGCATTTT
TRBJ1-5 once . TRBV2 CASSPGGGYSNQPQHF TGTGCCAGCAGCCCAGGCGGGGGCTATAGCAATCAGCCCCAGCATTTT
TRBJ2-7 . . TRBV24-1 CATLDREGAYEQYF TGTGCCACCTTAGACAGGGAGGGTGCCTACGAGCAGTACTTC
TRBJ2-6 . TRBD1 TRBV27 CASSPGGSGANVLTF TGTGCCAGCAGCCCAGGGGGCTCTGGGGCCAACGTCCTGACTTTC